This T cell receptor (beta chain) was retrieved from a study of cytomegalovirus exposure and HLA in healthy donors. Findings and caveats of the study: In a later analysis, HLA-associated beta chains showed higher expansion and lower generation probabilities than comparable chains. Among TCR beta chains, those listed as cytomegalovirus-associated numbered around 160.

V was cut by 4 bases and J by 5 bases, with 15 bases left in between. Germline V lookup: CDR1 SGDLS, CDR2 YYNGEE. The CDR3 runs 14 residues. For this clone: The antigen remains unidentified.

Amplification used 60 Vbeta primers and 13 Jbeta primers. Sequenced by immunoSEQ multiplex PCR; TCRdb stores in-frame clones only, minus some. The repertoire holds about 140,000 clones, with approximately 70% as singletons. This TCR came from a woman aged 55-75 years in good health and CMV-seropositive. Sequencing was done on a sample of PBMCs. The chain is built from TRBV9 and TRBJ2-5, with D unresolved. CDR3 bases: TGTGCCAGCAGCCCCGCCGTCGCTCGGGAGACCCAGTACTTC. Translation gives CASSPAVARETQYF.